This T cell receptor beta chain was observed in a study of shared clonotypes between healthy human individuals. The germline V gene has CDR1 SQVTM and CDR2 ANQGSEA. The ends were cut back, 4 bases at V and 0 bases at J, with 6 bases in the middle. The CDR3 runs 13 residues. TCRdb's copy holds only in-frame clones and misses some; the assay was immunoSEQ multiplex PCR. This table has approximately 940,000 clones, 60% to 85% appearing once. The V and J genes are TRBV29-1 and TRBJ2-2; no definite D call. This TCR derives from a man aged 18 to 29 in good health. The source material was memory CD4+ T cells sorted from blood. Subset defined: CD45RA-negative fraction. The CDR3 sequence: CSVGRANTGELFF. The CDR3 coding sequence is TGCAGCGTTGGACGTGCGAACACCGGGGAGCTGTTTTTT.